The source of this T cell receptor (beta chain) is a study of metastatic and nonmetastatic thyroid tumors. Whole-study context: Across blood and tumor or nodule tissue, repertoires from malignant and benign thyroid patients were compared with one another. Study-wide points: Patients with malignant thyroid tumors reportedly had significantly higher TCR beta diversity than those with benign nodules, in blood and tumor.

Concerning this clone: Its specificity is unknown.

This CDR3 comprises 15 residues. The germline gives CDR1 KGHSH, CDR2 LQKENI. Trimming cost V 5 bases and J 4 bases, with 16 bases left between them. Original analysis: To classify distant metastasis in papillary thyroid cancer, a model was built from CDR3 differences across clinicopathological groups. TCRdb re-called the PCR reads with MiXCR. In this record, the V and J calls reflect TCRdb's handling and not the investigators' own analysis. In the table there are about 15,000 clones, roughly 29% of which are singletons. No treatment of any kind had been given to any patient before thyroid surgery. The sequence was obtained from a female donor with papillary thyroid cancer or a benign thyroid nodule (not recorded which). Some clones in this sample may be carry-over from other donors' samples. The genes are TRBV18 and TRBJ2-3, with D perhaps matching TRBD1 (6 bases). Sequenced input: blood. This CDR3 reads CASSKGHGSSDTQYF. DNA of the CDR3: TGTGCCAGCTCAAAGGGACATGGGTCTTCAGATACGCAGTATTTT.